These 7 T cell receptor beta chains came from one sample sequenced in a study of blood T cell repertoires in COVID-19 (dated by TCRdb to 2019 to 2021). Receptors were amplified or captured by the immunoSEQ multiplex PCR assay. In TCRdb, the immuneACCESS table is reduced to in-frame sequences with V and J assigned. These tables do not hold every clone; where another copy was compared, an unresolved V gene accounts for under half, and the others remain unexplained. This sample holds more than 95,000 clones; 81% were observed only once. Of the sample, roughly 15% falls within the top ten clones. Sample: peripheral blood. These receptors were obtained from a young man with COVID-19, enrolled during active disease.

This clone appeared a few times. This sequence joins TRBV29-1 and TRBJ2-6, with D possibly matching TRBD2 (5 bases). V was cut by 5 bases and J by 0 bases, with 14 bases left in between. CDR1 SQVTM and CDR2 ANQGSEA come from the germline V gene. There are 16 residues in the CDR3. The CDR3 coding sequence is TGCAGCGTTAGGGTCTCGGGGAGCTCTGGGGCCAACGTCCTGACTTTC. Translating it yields CSVRVSGSSGANVLTF.

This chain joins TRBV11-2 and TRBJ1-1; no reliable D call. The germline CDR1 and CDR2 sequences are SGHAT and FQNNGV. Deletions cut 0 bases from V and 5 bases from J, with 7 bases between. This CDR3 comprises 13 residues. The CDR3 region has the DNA TGTGCCAGCAGCTTAGAGCCGGGGACTGAAGCTTTCTTT. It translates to CASSLEPGTEAFF.

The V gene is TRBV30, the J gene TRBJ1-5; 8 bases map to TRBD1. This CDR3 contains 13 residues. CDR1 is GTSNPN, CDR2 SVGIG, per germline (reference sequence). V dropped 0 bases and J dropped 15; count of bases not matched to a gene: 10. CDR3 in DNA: TGTGCCTGGAGTGTATGGGACAGGTCCCCCTTGCATTTT. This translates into CAWSVWDRSPLHF. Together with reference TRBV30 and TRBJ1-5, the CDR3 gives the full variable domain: SQTIHQWPATLVQPVGSPLSLECTVEGTSNPNLYWYRQAAGRGLQLLFYSVGIGQISSEVPQNLSASRPQDRQFILSSKKLLLSDSGFYLCAWSVWDRSPLHFGDGTRLSIL.

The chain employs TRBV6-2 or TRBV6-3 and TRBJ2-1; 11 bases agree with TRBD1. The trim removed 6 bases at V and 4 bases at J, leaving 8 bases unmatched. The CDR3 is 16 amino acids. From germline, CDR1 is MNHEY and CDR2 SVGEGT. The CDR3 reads CASSSIRDRGYNEQFF. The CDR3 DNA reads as TGTGCCAGCAGCTCCATCCGGGACAGGGGGTACAATGAGCAGTTCTTC.

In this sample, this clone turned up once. CDR3 sequence: CASSHLLVTEQFF. The CDR3 DNA is TGTGCCAGCAGTCATCTACTAGTTACTGAGCAGTTCTTC. The chain recombines TRBV12-3 or TRBV12-4 with TRBJ2-1, with D maybe TRBD2 (5 bases). The CDR3 is 13 amino acids. V gave up 5 bases and J gave up 9 bases, with 14 bases separating them.

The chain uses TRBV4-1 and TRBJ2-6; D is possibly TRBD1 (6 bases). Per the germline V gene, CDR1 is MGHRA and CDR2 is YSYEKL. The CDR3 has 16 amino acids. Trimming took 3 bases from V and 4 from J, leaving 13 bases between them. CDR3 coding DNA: TGCGCCAGCAGCCAGCCGGGACACCCGGGGGCCAACGTCCTGACTTTC. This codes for CASSQPGHPGANVLTF.

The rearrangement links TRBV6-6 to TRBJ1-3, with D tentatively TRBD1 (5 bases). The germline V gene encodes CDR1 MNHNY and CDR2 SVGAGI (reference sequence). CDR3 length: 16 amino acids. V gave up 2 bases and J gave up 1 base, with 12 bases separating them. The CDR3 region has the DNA TGTGCCAGCAGTTACCCCACAGGTGCATCTGGAAACACCATATATTTT. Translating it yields CASSYPTGASGNTIYF.